These 32 T cell receptor beta chains were all obtained from the same sample, sequenced in a study of control samples from healthy donors and cancer patients (dated by TCRdb to about 2020). The protocol used for the library was the immunoSEQ multiplex PCR assay. Sourced from immuneACCESS, this table was stored by TCRdb with only in-frame sequences that have V and J called. A share of the clones is absent; for the studies checked, an unresolved V gene accounts for under half, and the remainder has no known explanation. The sample table contains tens of thousands of clones; only one count was recorded for 85% to 90% of them. The ten largest clones add up to 8.5% to 10% of the sample. Sequencing was carried out using PBMCs. These receptors all come from a woman aged 45-59 years with colorectal cancer.

This clone was counted only a few times. V gene TRBV5-1 combines with J gene TRBJ2-1; D is possibly TRBD1 (6 bases). The CDR3 consists of 13 residues. The V end was cut by 5 bases, the J end by 6 bases, with 12 bases between. CDR1 is SGHRS and CDR2 is YFSETQ in the germline V gene. CDR3 coding DNA: TGCGCCAGCAGTAAGGGGACAACCAATGAGCAGTTCTTC. This translates into CASSKGTTNEQFF. The full variable domain, its missing parts supplied by reference TRBV5-1 and TRBJ2-1, is KAGVTQTPRYLIKTRGQQVTLSCSPISGHRSVSWYQQTPGQGLQFLFEYFSETQRNKGNFPGRFSGRQFSNSRSEMNVSTLELGDSALYLCASSKGTTNEQFFGPGTRLTVL.

Regarding this clone: The same CDR3 also results from other DNA sequences found in this sample. This rearrangement joins TRBV7-3 to TRBJ2-3; D call uncertain. CDR3 length equals 14 residues. The V end was cut by 4 bases, the J end by 1 base, with 9 bases between. The germline V gene has CDR1 SGHTA and CDR2 FQGTGA. CDR3 region: CASSSRGGTDTQYF. In DNA form, the CDR3 reads TGTGCCAGCAGCTCCCGTGGGGGCACAGATACGCAGTATTTT.

J is TRBJ1-1 and V is TRBV9; D unclear. V lost 0 bases, J lost 7 bases, and 10 bases lay in between. Per germline, CDR1 SGDLS and CDR2 YYNGEE. The CDR3 is 13 amino acids. The CDR3 nucleotides read TGTGCCAGCAGCGTAGATTCGGGAGGTGAAGCTTTCTTT. Translation gives CASSVDSGGEAFF.

The chain is built from TRBV7-3 and TRBJ1-2; 8 positions match TRBD1. This CDR3 is built from 15 residues. Germline-derived CDR1 and CDR2 are SGHTA and FQGTGA. With V trimmed by 4 bases and J by 6 bases, 10 bases remained unmatched. The CDR3 nucleotides are TGTGCCAGCAGCTCACCCGGACAGGGAAGGAATGGCTACACCTTC. This encodes CASSSPGQGRNGYTF.

The V call is TRBV28, the J call TRBJ1-3; D is ambiguous. With 8 bases removed from V and 0 bases from J, the gap between germline ends came to 17 bases. The CDR3 totals 16 residues. Germline assignment: CDR1 MDHEN and CDR2 SYDVKM. CDR3 amino acids: CASLSPQVFSGNTIYF. The DNA of the CDR3 is TGTGCCAGCCTCTCCCCTCAGGTGTTCTCTGGAAACACCATATATTTT.

V gene TRBV19 combines with J gene TRBJ1-1; D remains ambiguous. Germline V gives CDR1 LNHDA, CDR2 SQIVND (reference sequence). Trimming removed 6 bases at V and 0 bases at J, with 8 bases between. There are 13 residues in the CDR3. This chain's CDR3 is CASRARMNTEAFF. Here the CDR3 DNA reads TGTGCCAGTAGGGCCAGAATGAACACTGAAGCTTTCTTT.

V usage is TRBV10-3 and J usage is TRBJ1-2; D is perhaps TRBD1 (5 bases). The CDR3 consists of 11 residues. The V end was cut by 2 bases, the J end by 8 bases, with 6 bases between. The germline V gene encodes CDR1 ENHRY and CDR2 SYGVKD. The CDR3 DNA sequence: TGTGCCATCAGTGAGAGGGACGGCTACACCTTC. It translates to CAISERDGYTF.

The chain uses TRBV5-5 and TRBJ1-3; possible D gene TRBD1, 5 bases. The ends were cut back, 4 bases at V and 0 bases at J, with 8 bases in the middle. The CDR3 totals 14 residues. CDR1 is SGHKS and CDR2 is YYEKEE in the germline V gene (reference sequence). The CDR3 DNA is TGTGCCAGCAGCGGGGGACTCTCTGGAAACACCATATATTTT. This sequence encodes CASSGGLSGNTIYF.

The chain employs TRBV5-1 and TRBJ2-3; TRBD2 matches at 13 bases. V was pared by 1 base and J by 3 bases, with 8 bases of the junction left unmatched. The CDR3 spans 18 residues. Germline values: CDR1 SGHRS, CDR2 YFSETQ. The CDR3 DNA follows: TGCGCCAGCAGCTTGTGGGGGACTAGCGGGGCCACTACAGATACGCAGTATTTT. Translation gives CASSLWGTSGATTDTQYF.

V and J are TRBV7-2 and TRBJ1-1; maybe TRBD1 (5 bases). The CDR3 runs 14 residues. Germline V gene data show CDR1 as SGHTA and CDR2 as FQGNSA. V lost 3 bases to trimming and J lost 2 bases, with 10 bases between them. CDR3 region: CASSFRVPNTEAFF. For the CDR3, the DNA is TGTGCCAGCAGCTTCAGGGTCCCTAACACTGAAGCTTTCTTT.

The chain has TRBV10-2 and TRBJ1-5; no definite D call. CDR1 WSHSY and CDR2 SAAADI come from the germline V gene. CDR3 length equals 14 residues. V was trimmed by 10 bases and J by 3 bases, leaving 16 bases between them. The CDR3, as DNA: TGCGCCACCACCTCGGAACGGGTCAATCAGCCCCAGCATTTT. Encoded protein: CATTSERVNQPQHF.

A word on this clone: Other DNA sequences from this sample encode an identical CDR3 as well. V gene TRBV28 combines with J gene TRBJ1-2, with 10 bases lining up with TRBD1. The V gene end was trimmed by 2 bases and the J gene end by 4 bases; junction bases not matched to a gene: 1. Germline V gene lookup returns CDR1 MDHEN and CDR2 SYDVKM. The CDR3 has 14 amino acids. CDR3 residues: CASSLGQGGYGYTF. The CDR3 DNA is TGTGCCAGCAGTTTAGGACAGGGGGGCTATGGCTACACCTTC.

The gene calls are TRBV7-2 and TRBJ2-3; the match to TRBD2 covers 12 bases. Germline V CDR1 and CDR2: SGHTA, FQGNSA. This CDR3 is 15 amino acids long. V lost 4 bases to trimming and J lost 4 bases; unmatched junction nucleotides: 3. The CDR3 DNA sequence: TGTGCCAGCAGCTCACTAGCGGGGGGCTCAGATACGCAGTATTTT. Translation gives CASSSLAGGSDTQYF.

V gene TRBV19 combines with J gene TRBJ1-3; no clear D gene. V lost 4 bases and J lost 4, with 8 bases in between. The CDR3 is 13 amino acids. Per the germline V gene, CDR1 is LNHDA and CDR2 is SQIVND (reference sequence). Written as DNA, the CDR3 is TGTGCCAGTAGTACGGGTCCAGGAAACACCATATATTTT. It is translated as CASSTGPGNTIYF.

The chain recombines TRBV5-1 with TRBJ2-2; D gene unclear. CDR1 and CDR2 from the germline V gene are SGHRS and YFSETQ. This CDR3 region has 15 residues. Trimming stripped 2 bases from V and 1 base from J, with 9 bases between. The CDR3 protein is CASSLQRGNTGELFF. Written as DNA, the CDR3 is TGCGCCAGCAGCTTACAACGTGGGAACACCGGGGAGCTGTTTTTT.

V is TRBV30 and J is TRBJ1-6, with unresolved D. Deletions cut 1 base from V and 7 bases from J, with 14 bases between. Germline CDR1 reads GTSNPN; CDR2 reads SVGIG (reference sequence). The CDR3 sequence is 15 residues long. The CDR3 sequence is CAWSASSSFNSPLHF. The CDR3 nucleotides are TGTGCCTGGAGTGCGTCCTCAAGTTTCAATTCACCCCTCCACTTT.

The J gene is TRBJ1-2, the V gene TRBV24-1; a weak D match, TRBD1 (5 bases). CDR1 KGHDR and CDR2 SFDVKD come from the germline V gene. V shed 7 bases and J shed 8 bases, with 10 bases lying between them. This CDR3 comprises 11 residues. The CDR3 coding sequence is TGTGCCACCAGAGGGACCGGCGGCTACACCTTC. It codes for CATRGTGGYTF.

The chain is built from TRBV7-2 and TRBJ2-1; D uncertain. The CDR3 covers 12 residues. The germline gives CDR1 SGHTA, CDR2 FQGNSA. The V end was cut by 8 bases, the J end by 9 bases, with 14 bases between. The CDR3 is CASASPVGEQFF. The CDR3, as DNA: TGTGCCAGCGCTTCCCCGGTTGGTGAGCAGTTCTTC.

The table lists this clone with a few counts. This rearrangement joins TRBV2 to TRBJ1-2; D is perhaps TRBD1 (6 bases). CDR3 length: 13 amino acids. Germline V gene data show CDR1 as SNHLY and CDR2 as FYNNEI. With 3 bases removed from V and 8 bases from J, the gap between germline ends came to 13 bases. The CDR3 DNA reads TGTGCCAGCAGTGATTGGGGGGCGCGCGGCTACACCTTC. Translating gives CASSDWGARGYTF.

The V and J genes are TRBV2 and TRBJ1-1; D is possibly TRBD1 (5 bases). Between the trimmed V and J ends, which lost 3 bases and 1 base, there was a span of 12 bases. The CDR3 sequence is 15 residues long. Germline CDR1 reads SNHLY; CDR2 reads FYNNEI. Here the CDR3 reads CASSDGTLQNTEAFF. DNA for the CDR3: TGTGCCAGCAGTGACGGGACTCTCCAGAACACTGAAGCTTTCTTT.

The CDR3 bases are TGCGCCAGCAGTGCGGGACAGGGGGAAGAGACCCAGTACTTC. Its protein product is CASSAGQGEETQYF. V and J are TRBV10-1 and TRBJ2-5, with 11 nucleotides matching TRBD1. Germline V gene data show CDR1 as WNHNN and CDR2 as SYGVQD (reference sequence). J was trimmed by 3 bases and V by 4 bases; bases with no gene match: 1. The CDR3 sequence is 14 residues long.

The V gene is TRBV6-5, the J gene TRBJ2-1; unclear D gene. Germline V lookup: CDR1 MNHEY, CDR2 SVGAGI. Trimming cost V 6 bases and J 8 bases, with 8 bases left between them. This CDR3 comprises 11 residues. This CDR3 reads CASRTVHEQFF. Written as DNA, the CDR3 is TGTGCCAGCAGGACTGTGCATGAGCAGTTCTTC.

CDR3 amino acids: CASSFNGYTF. The CDR3 nucleotides are TGTGCCAGCAGTTTTAATGGCTACACCTTC. This chain uses TRBV28 with TRBJ1-2; D uncertain. The CDR3 is 10 residues long. Per the germline V gene, CDR1 is MDHEN and CDR2 is SYDVKM. Trimming cost V 3 bases and J 6 bases, with 2 bases left between them.

This chain links TRBV19 with TRBJ2-1; 11 bases are shared with TRBD2. CDR3 length equals 16 residues. V was clipped by 5 bases and J by 7 bases; unmatched bases: 10. Germline CDR1 and CDR2: LNHDA and SQIVND (reference sequence). DNA of the CDR3: TGTGCCAGTAGTTACCGTGCTAGCGGGGGGAGTAATGAGCAGTTCTTC. The encoded protein is CASSYRASGGSNEQFF.

The rearrangement links TRBV19 to TRBJ1-2; 12 positions agree with TRBD1. The CDR3 is 15 amino acids. Per the germline V gene, CDR1 is LNHDA and CDR2 is SQIVND (reference sequence). The V segment lost 4 bases and the J segment 4 bases; nucleotides outside the gene matches: 4. CDR3 in amino acids: CASSTGQGAGYGYTF. The CDR3 DNA is TGTGCCAGTAGTACGGGACAGGGGGCCGGCTATGGCTACACCTTC.

CDR3: CASSERTREGAQWFMDEKLFF. CDR3 in DNA: TGTGCCAGCAGTGAAAGAACGAGAGAGGGGGCTCAGTGGTTCATGGACGAAAAACTGTTTTTT. This chain links TRBV6-1 with TRBJ1-4; 7 positions match TRBD1. The CDR3 runs to 21 residues. Germline CDR1 and CDR2: MNHNS and SASEGT. V gave up 2 bases and J gave up 8 bases; unmatched junction bases: 26.

This chain links TRBV9 with TRBJ2-2; 9 bases line up with TRBD1. CDR1 SGDLS and CDR2 YYNGEE come from the germline V gene. The CDR3 is 14 residues long. Losses at the gene ends were 4 bases for V and 7 bases for J; bases not matched to a gene: 5. CDR3 sequence (DNA): TGTGCCAGCAGCCCGGGACAGGGAGGCGGGGAGCTGTTTTTT. Protein product: CASSPGQGGGELFF.

CDR3 DNA sequence: TGTGCCACCAGCAGAAAGACAGGGGGCCTTTTGATGAACACTGAAGCTTTCTTT. It translates to CATSRKTGGLLMNTEAFF. The V and J genes are TRBV15 and TRBJ1-1, with TRBD1 identical over 10 bases. This CDR3 contains 18 residues. Trimming cost V 2 bases and J 0 bases; bases outside gene matches: 9. CDR1 is LNHNV and CDR2 is YYDKDF in the germline V gene (reference sequence).

In nucleotides, the CDR3 is TGTGCCAGTAGTACCCAGAGTACCAATCAGCCCCAGCATTTT. Translation: CASSTQSTNQPQHF. V is TRBV19 and J is TRBJ1-5; D gene ambiguous. CDR1 and CDR2 (germline): LNHDA, SQIVND (reference sequence). CDR3 size: 14 residues. V was clipped by 4 bases and J by 3 bases, with 10 bases between them.

The rearrangement uses TRBV18 and TRBJ2-5; 7 positions agree with TRBD1. The CDR3 is 14 residues long. CDR1 is KGHSH and CDR2 is LQKENI in the germline V gene. Losses at the gene ends were 2 bases for V and 5 bases for J; bases not matched to a gene: 5. The CDR3 spells CASSPAGGPETQYF. The CDR3 DNA follows: TGTGCCAGCTCACCAGCAGGGGGTCCGGAGACCCAGTACTTC.

The chain uses TRBV6-2 or TRBV6-3 and TRBJ1-5, with TRBD1 as a possible D gene (6 bases). Trimming removed 6 bases at V and 2 bases at J, with 14 bases between. Germline V gene lookup returns CDR1 MNHEY and CDR2 SVGEGT. The CDR3 totals 15 residues. As DNA, the CDR3 is TGTGCCAGCAGCCGCAGGGGTGGGGGCAATCAGCCCCAGCATTTT. Its protein is CASSRRGGGNQPQHF.

This chain joins TRBV12-3 or TRBV12-4 and TRBJ2-2; 7 bases align to TRBD2. CDR3 length: 13 amino acids. J gave up 3 bases and V 6 bases, and 1 base lay outside the gene matches. CDR3 residues: CASRGGYTGELFF. Here the CDR3 DNA reads TGTGCCAGCAGGGGGGGGTACACCGGGGAGCTGTTTTTT.